Below, one T cell receptor (beta chain) is given with its context. Its specificity is unknown. CDR3 length equals 14 residues. V lost 3 bases, J lost 4 bases, and 3 bases stayed unmatched. Germline loops: CDR1 MNHEY, CDR2 SMNVEV (reference sequence). This specimen belongs to a study of early T cells in non-severe SARS-CoV-2 infection. Across the study: Bulk RNA taken from unsorted whole blood was sequenced, leaving chains unpaired.

Study conclusions and caveats: A preference for anti-spike CD8 responses marked VDJdb matching, which missed private and CD4 specificities.

Each cDNA molecule carried a unique molecular identifier. From the 5' RACE reads, TCRdb called clonotypes with MiXCR, one entry per CDR3 protein. The sample lists tens of thousands of distinct CDR3 sequences; more than 10% were seen once. The sequencing sample was made of whole blood. The sequence derives from an adult who was a healthcare worker with PCR-confirmed SARS-CoV-2 infection or an uninfected control (not recorded which). The rearrangement joins TRBV27 to TRBJ1-1; 9 nucleotides line up with TRBD1. The CDR3, as DNA: TGTGCCAGCAGTTTGGGACAGGGAAGCACTGAAGCTTTCTTT. This sequence encodes CASSLGQGSTEAFF.